Following are 24 T cell receptor beta chains from one sample sequenced in a study of cytomegalovirus exposure and HLA in healthy donors. The PCR was carried out with 60 Vbeta primers and 13 Jbeta primers. Sequencing was performed with immunoSEQ multiplex PCR; in TCRdb, only in-frame clones are kept and a portion is missing. The sample has about 160,000 clones, about 75% seen once. Sequences were obtained from PBMCs. All receptors derive from a female donor in good health and CMV-seronegative.

This rearrangement joins TRBV2 to TRBJ2-5; 7 bases agree with TRBD1. This CDR3 comprises 15 residues. CDR1 is SNHLY and CDR2 is FYNNEI in the germline V gene. After removal of 3 bases from V and 3 bases from J, the junction contained 7 bases not matched to a gene. CDR3: CASSDRGQMEETQYF. CDR3 nucleotides: TGTGCCAGCAGTGACAGGGGACAGATGGAAGAGACCCAGTACTTC.

This clone was detected only a few times. The chain couples TRBV2 to TRBJ1-1, with TRBD1 matching over 7 bases. The CDR3 consists of 14 residues. The germline gives CDR1 SNHLY, CDR2 FYNNEI. CDR3 residues: CPTTGQARATEAFF. Here the CDR3 DNA reads TGTCCCACCACCGGACAGGCACGAGCCACTGAAGCTTTCTTT.

The V and J genes are TRBV7-3 and TRBJ1-1; TRBD1 matches at 7 bases. After removal of 5 bases from V and 1 base from J, the junction contained 4 bases not matched to a gene. Germline CDR1 and CDR2: SGHTA and FQGTGA. CDR3 length: 14 residues. CDR3 nucleotide sequence: TGTGCCAGCAGCACCGGGACAGCGAACACTGAAGCTTTCTTT. Translation: CASSTGTANTEAFF.

This clone was detected once. V and J are TRBV12-5 and TRBJ2-7; 8 bases map to TRBD1. After removal of 0 bases from V and 2 bases from J, the junction contained 6 bases not matched to a gene. The CDR3 length is 16 residues. Germline assignment: CDR1 LGHNT and CDR2 FRNRAP. The CDR3 coding sequence is TGTGCTAGTGGTTTGGTAGCAGGGGGCTTCACCTACGAGCAGTACTTC. Translated, it gives CASGLVAGGFTYEQYF.

The chain links TRBV7-2 to TRBJ1-4; 7 nucleotides align to TRBD1. Losses at the gene ends were 3 bases for V and 3 bases for J; bases not matched to a gene: 4. The CDR3 covers 15 residues. Germline CDR1 and CDR2: SGHTA and FQGNSA. DNA for the CDR3: TGTGCCAGCAGCTTGACAGGGCTTTCTAATGAAAAACTGTTTTTT. It translates to CASSLTGLSNEKLFF. The full variable domain, rest sourced from reference TRBV7-2 and TRBJ1-4, is GAGVSQSPSNKVTEKGKDVELRCDPISGHTALYWYRQSLGQGLEFLIYFQGNSAPDKSGLPSDRFSAERTGGSVSTLTIQRTQQEDSAVYLCASSLTGLSNEKLFFGSGTQLSVL.

The gene calls are TRBV5-1 and TRBJ1-6; D uncertain. Per germline, CDR1 SGHRS and CDR2 YFSETQ. The CDR3 is 17 residues long. Trimming stripped 0 bases from V and 9 bases from J, with 19 bases between. CDR3 sequence reads: CASSLGIDETSVSPLHF. The CDR3, as DNA: TGCGCCAGCAGCTTGGGCATCGACGAGACAAGTGTTTCACCCCTCCACTTT.

The genes are TRBV11-3 and TRBJ1-3; TRBD1 aligns across 9 bases. Unmatched junction bases numbered 14, after V lost 3 bases and J lost 2 bases. Germline V lookup: CDR1 SGHNT, CDR2 YENEEA. The CDR3 runs 19 residues. The chain's CDR3 is CASSFNPGQGLPPGNTIYF. The CDR3 bases are TGTGCCAGCAGCTTCAACCCGGGACAGGGTTTACCTCCTGGAAACACCATATATTTT.

The V and J genes are TRBV9 and TRBJ1-2, with D maybe TRBD1 (5 bases). The CDR3 totals 15 residues. Looked up from germline, CDR1 is SGDLS and CDR2 is YYNGEE. V shed 4 bases and J shed 4 bases, with 17 bases lying between them. In DNA, the CDR3 is TGTGCCAGCAGCCCCGCTGGGCAGGGCGGCTATGGCTACACCTTC. This codes for CASSPAGQGGYGYTF.

The chain recombines TRBV15 with TRBJ2-3; 16 nucleotides align to TRBD2. Germline loops: CDR1 LNHNV, CDR2 YYDKDF (reference sequence). V was pared by 3 bases and J by 3 bases, with 3 bases of the junction left unmatched. The CDR3 is 17 amino acids. The CDR3 here is CATSRGTSGGATDTQYF. CDR3 sequence (DNA): TGTGCCACCAGCAGGGGGACTAGCGGGGGGGCGACAGATACGCAGTATTTT.

This chain connects TRBV9 to TRBJ1-6; no clear D gene. The V and J ends lost 4 bases and 10 bases respectively, with 18 bases between them. Germline V gene lookup returns CDR1 SGDLS and CDR2 YYNGEE. This CDR3 has 15 residues. The CDR3 here is CASSPDPNRGSPLHF. CDR3 coding DNA: TGTGCCAGCAGCCCGGACCCAAATAGAGGGTCACCCCTCCACTTT.

The CDR3 nucleotides are TGCAGCGTCGGCTCTAGCGGGGGCCCTAGCACAGATACGCAGTATTTT. It encodes CSVGSSGGPSTDTQYF. The chain combines TRBV29-1 with TRBJ2-3; 10 bases align to TRBD2. V lost 6 bases to trimming and J lost 0 bases; unmatched junction nucleotides: 9. Germline-derived CDR1 and CDR2 are SQVTM and ANQGSEA. The CDR3 runs 16 residues.

The chain is built from TRBV7-8 and TRBJ1-5; no clear D. The CDR3 contains 15 residues. Trimming removed 5 bases at V and 7 bases at J, with 18 bases between. Germline V gives CDR1 SGHVS, CDR2 FQNEAQ. CDR3 loop: CASSTFRAEGQPQHF. The CDR3 DNA reads as TGTGCCAGCAGCACTTTCCGGGCCGAGGGCCAGCCCCAGCATTTT.

The chain uses TRBV6-5 and TRBJ1-1, with TRBD1 identical over 12 bases. Germline CDR1 and CDR2: MNHEY and SVGAGI. This CDR3 spans 13 amino acids. V lost 3 bases and J lost 10; bases outside the gene matches: 3. The CDR3 DNA follows: TGTGCCAGCAGTTATAGGGACAGGGGGCGAGCTTTCTTT. This encodes CASSYRDRGRAFF.

This sequence joins TRBV30 and TRBJ1-2, with D maybe TRBD1 (6 bases). Germline CDR1 and CDR2: GTSNPN and SVGIG (reference sequence). This CDR3 is 13 amino acids long. The V gene lost 1 base and the J gene lost 7 bases, with 13 bases spanning the gap. As DNA, the CDR3 is TGTGCCTGGAGTGACAGGGAGCTGGGTGGCTACACCTTC. Translated, it gives CAWSDRELGGYTF.

The chain couples TRBV9 to TRBJ2-7; 10 nucleotides match TRBD1. CDR3 length equals 15 residues. V shed 3 bases, J shed 1 base, and the junction held 4 bases outside the gene matches. CDR1 is SGDLS, CDR2 YYNGEE, per germline. CDR3 residues: CASSARTGGSYEQYF. CDR3 sequence (DNA): TGTGCCAGCAGCGCCCGGACAGGGGGTTCCTACGAGCAGTACTTC.

The chain carries TRBV5-4 and TRBJ2-1; D is possibly TRBD2 (7 bases). Germline-derived CDR1 and CDR2 are SGHNT and YYREEE (reference sequence). The CDR3 extends over 15 amino acids. Deletions cut 10 bases from V and 8 bases from J, with 25 bases between. CDR3: CASTGSLAGGDEQFF. The CDR3 bases are TGTGCCTCAACAGGGTCCTTAGCGGGTGGGGATGAGCAGTTCTTC.

This clone was seen only a few times. The chain recombines TRBV19 with TRBJ1-5, with 8 nucleotides matching TRBD1. Germline values: CDR1 LNHDA, CDR2 SQIVND (reference sequence). The CDR3 loop spans 18 amino acids. V trimming: 5 bases; J trimming: 0 bases; junction bases outside the gene matches: 12. CDR3 sequence reads: CASSPGGAGSHSNQPQHF. For the CDR3, the DNA is TGTGCCAGTAGTCCAGGGGGCGCAGGCTCCCATAGCAATCAGCCCCAGCATTTT.

This clone appeared a single time. The chain employs TRBV11-1 and TRBJ2-7; no reliable D call. In germline, CDR1 is SGHAT, CDR2 FQDESV (reference sequence). Trimming removed 2 bases at V and 4 bases at J, with 6 bases between. This CDR3 has 12 residues. CDR3 region: CASSLLRYEQYF. The DNA of the CDR3 is TGTGCCAGCAGCTTATTGCGGTACGAGCAGTACTTC.

This sequence joins TRBV15 and TRBJ2-5; D is possibly TRBD1 (5 bases). The CDR3 runs to 12 residues. V lost 4 bases to trimming and J lost 7 bases, with 10 bases between them. Per the germline V gene, CDR1 is LNHNV and CDR2 is YYDKDF (reference sequence). The CDR3 region is CATSTQQATQYF. CDR3 in DNA: TGTGCCACCAGCACCCAACAGGCGACCCAGTACTTC.

The chain employs TRBV5-1 and TRBJ2-6; 9 nucleotides line up with TRBD2. Trimming removed 0 bases from V and 0 bases from J; junction bases left unmatched: 7. This CDR3 contains 19 residues. Germline assignment: CDR1 SGHRS and CDR2 YFSETQ. The CDR3 protein is CASSLASLAGNSGANVLTF. CDR3 DNA: TGCGCCAGCAGCTTGGCGAGCCTAGCGGGGAACTCTGGGGCCAACGTCCTGACTTTC.

The chain employs TRBV6-5 and TRBJ1-1, with D possibly being TRBD1 (5 bases). CDR1 and CDR2 from the germline V gene are MNHEY and SVGAGI. This CDR3 is built from 13 residues. The V end was cut by 6 bases, the J end by 5 bases, with 13 bases between. This CDR3 is CASRLSGVTEAFF. The CDR3 nucleotides read TGTGCCAGCAGGCTTTCGGGGGTAACTGAAGCTTTCTTT.

The gene calls are TRBV19 and TRBJ2-7; perhaps TRBD2 as D (6 bases). Trimming left V 8 bases short and J 4 bases short, with 12 bases between. CDR3 length equals 12 residues. Germline V lookup: CDR1 LNHDA, CDR2 SQIVND (reference sequence). This CDR3 is CASSGTPYEQYF. Here the CDR3 DNA reads TGTGCCAGTTCCGGGACTCCTTACGAGCAGTACTTC.

The V and J genes are TRBV9 and TRBJ1-1; 10 nucleotides match TRBD1. Germline V gene data show CDR1 as SGDLS and CDR2 as YYNGEE. V lost 4 bases to trimming and J lost 6 bases; unmatched junction nucleotides: 6. CDR3 length: 14 amino acids. The CDR3 region has the DNA TGTGCCAGCAGCACCCTGACAGGGGGCTCTGAAGCTTTCTTT. Its protein product is CASSTLTGGSEAFF.

V and J are TRBV4-2 and TRBJ2-7; the match to TRBD2 covers 7 bases. Germline trimming cut 4 bases from V and 3 bases from J; bases unmatched to any gene: 6. Per the germline V gene, CDR1 is LGHNA and CDR2 is YNFKEQ. The CDR3 consists of 14 residues. The CDR3 DNA follows: TGTGCCAGCAGCCCCGTGGGGGAGGGCTACGAGCAGTACTTC. Its protein product is CASSPVGEGYEQYF.